The source of this T cell receptor beta chain is a study of cytomegalovirus exposure and HLA in healthy donors. Study observations and caveats: Previously analyzed data showed that most TCR beta V segments were productive at a frequency of about 87% or about 30%.

The CDR3 spans 13 residues. Germline CDR1 and CDR2: SEHNR and FQNEAQ (reference sequence). PCR used 60 Vbeta primers and 13 Jbeta primers. The data were produced by immunoSEQ multiplex PCR, yet TCRdb's version contains in-frame clones alone and is incomplete. Among about 220,000 clones listed, about 80% were seen once. As for this clone: Its specificity is not known. One end of the junction fails to match germline, which may point to a read error.

The genes are TRBV7-9 and TRBJ2-1; 10 nucleotides line up with TRBD2. This TCR was sampled from a woman aged 40-49 years in good health and CMV-seropositive. The sequenced sample consisted of PBMCs. Here the CDR3 DNA reads TGTTCCAGCAGGACTAGCGGTTACAATGAGCAGTTCTTC. This translates into CSSRTSGYNEQFF. Supplemented by reference TRBV7-9 and TRBJ2-1, the full variable domain reads DTGVSQNPRHKITKRGQNVTFRCDPISEHNRLYWYRQTLGQGPEFLTYFQNEAQLEKSRLLSDRFSAERPKGSFSTLEIQRTEQGDSAMYLCSSRTSGYNEQFFGPGTRLTVL.